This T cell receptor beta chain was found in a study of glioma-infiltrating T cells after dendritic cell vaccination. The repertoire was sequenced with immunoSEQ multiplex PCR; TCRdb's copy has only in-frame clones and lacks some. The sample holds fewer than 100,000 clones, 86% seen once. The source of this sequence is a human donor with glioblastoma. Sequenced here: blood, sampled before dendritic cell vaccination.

The CDR3 DNA sequence: TGCGCCAGCAGCTCTAGGGGGATTAACATGAACACTGAAGCTTTCTTT. This translates into CASSSRGINMNTEAFF. The chain combines TRBV4-1 with TRBJ1-1, with a weak D call TRBD1 (6 bases). CDR1 MGHRA and CDR2 YSYEKL come from the germline V gene. The CDR3 consists of 16 residues. The V gene lost 5 bases and the J gene lost 0 bases, with 16 bases spanning the gap.